This TCR beta chain was found in a study of T cell clonality in common variable immunodeficiency (dated by TCRdb to about 2015). Summary of the overall study and its limitations: Despite equal DNA input, controls averaged about 81,820 unique sequences per sample versus around 30,000 in CVID samples. CVID subjects shared fewer TCRbeta clones with each other than healthy controls did (p < 0.0001). Correlations of repertoire features with clinical complications were constrained by heterogeneity among patients within the CVID cohort. Increased TCRbeta clonality was found in CVID subjects compared with healthy controls (t-test p = 0.018), with the increase being most characteristic of about a third of subjects. According to the authors, finding the cause of the higher clonality in CVID would require sequencing the repertoires of T cell subpopulations. CVID TCRbeta sequences reportedly showed fewer deletions and N-nucleotide insertions and lacked highly modified clones with 13 or more V deletions.

CVID was diagnosed by standard criteria: serum IgG, IgA and/or IgM reduced below normal range, plus specific antibody deficiency. There were 40 to 45 subjects in the CVID group (29 male and roughly 15 female), ranging in age from roughly 9 to 65 years, with a mean age of 40. Both CVID patients and healthy controls were predominantly of Caucasian heritage. Replacement immunoglobulin therapy had been administered to all CVID subjects for at least one year at the time of study participation. At blood collection, none of the CVID subjects was ill or on immunomodulatory or immunosuppressive medication. From each donor, about 4.5 to 9 ml of heparinized peripheral whole blood was collected. Genomic DNA from adults with common variable immune deficiency (CVID) and from healthy adult controls was used to sequence TCRbeta CDR3 repertoires. To isolate peripheral blood mononuclear cells, diluted blood was subjected to density centrifugation over Hypaque 1077 or Ficoll-Paque. Unsorted mononuclear cells served as the source of genomic DNA, which was extracted either by Qiagen column purification or by a centrifugation-based method.

Equivalent amounts of genomic DNA from CVID and control samples were used as sequencing input. For every sample, a 60 bp segment covering the rearranged TCRbeta CDR3 region was amplified and then sequenced. The immunoSEQ assay, a bias-corrected multiplex PCR with high-throughput sequencing, was employed for TCRbeta amplification. As for the authors' bioinformatics: Each unique nucleotide sequence was treated as a clone and annotated with V, D and J genes, copy number and frequency. Sequences were labeled productive if in frame, and non-productive if out of frame or containing stop codons. As previously described, clonality was calculated on the basis of Shannon's entropy. The predicted amino acid sequences of productive clones were used to derive the mean CDR3 Kyte-Doolittle hydropathy. Scaled V gene usage was hierarchically clustered using Manhattan distance and complete linkage with the R hclust function. Clone sharing by CDR3 amino acid sequence was assessed by resampling 12 repertoires per group over 100 rounds. The repertoires were searched for 70 published EBV-specific TCRbeta sequences and a few hundred published CMV-specific TCRbeta sequences. After two CVID samples that produced fewer than 10,000 sequences were dropped from the analysis, around 40 CVID repertoires remained. The source is immuneACCESS, and TCRdb retained only in-frame sequences with V and J called. Part of the clones is not carried over; for the studies checked, unresolved V genes explain less than half of this, and the remainder is unexplained. Clonal size and the V and J genes are those of that table, whereas D and trimming came from the DNA. The data for this sample show 30,000 to 40,000 clones, each detected more than once. The ten largest make up under 8.5% of the sample.

This clone was detected a few times. Its antigen remains unidentified. The read ends 3 residues shy of where the CDR3 ends; the end is completed using the germline J gene. The CDR3, from cysteine to phenylalanine, totals 13 residues. Shown are 30 bases from within the CDR3, in frame from base 1. The V end gives up 5 bases and the J end 5 bases, leaving 5 bases in the junction not matched to a gene. CDR1 and CDR2, per the germline V gene (reference sequence), are LNHDA and SQIVND. The source material was peripheral blood mononuclear cells. The chain was built from TRBV19 and TRBJ2-7; 8 bases in the middle match TRBD1. This clonotype originated in a human donor with common variable immunodeficiency. The sequenced part of the CDR3 DNA is TGTGCCAGTAGTCAACAGGGGGTAAACGAG. It translates as CASSQQGVNE. The full CDR3 is CASSQQGVNEQYF.